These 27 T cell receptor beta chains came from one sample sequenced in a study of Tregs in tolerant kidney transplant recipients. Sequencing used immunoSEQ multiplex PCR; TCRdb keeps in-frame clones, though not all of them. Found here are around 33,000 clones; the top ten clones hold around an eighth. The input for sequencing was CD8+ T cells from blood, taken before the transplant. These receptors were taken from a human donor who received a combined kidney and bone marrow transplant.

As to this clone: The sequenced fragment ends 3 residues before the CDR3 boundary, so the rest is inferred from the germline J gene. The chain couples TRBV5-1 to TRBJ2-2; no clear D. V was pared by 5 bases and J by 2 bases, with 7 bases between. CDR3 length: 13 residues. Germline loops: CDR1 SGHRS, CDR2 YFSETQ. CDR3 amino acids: CASRYSNTGELFF. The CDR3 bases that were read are TGCGCCAGCAGATACAGTAACACCGGGGAG.

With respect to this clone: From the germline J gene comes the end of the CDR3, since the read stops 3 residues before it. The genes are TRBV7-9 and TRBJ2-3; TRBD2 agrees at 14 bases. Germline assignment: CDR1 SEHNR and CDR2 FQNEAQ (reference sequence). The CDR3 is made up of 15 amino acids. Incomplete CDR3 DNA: TGTGCCAGCACCGGGGGGGGACTAGCGGGAGAGTCG. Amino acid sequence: CASTGGGLAGES. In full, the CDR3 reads CASTGGGLAGESQYF.

The covered CDR3 bases are TGTGCCACCAGGCCGGACGCGGGCAGCTATGGC. It codes for CATRPDAGSYG. The complete CDR3 reads CATRPDAGSYGYTF. The rearrangement uses TRBV15 and TRBJ1-2; D unresolved. The read comes to an end 3 residues before the CDR3 does, leaving the germline J gene to fill in the end. CDR3 length: 14 residues. The germline gives CDR1 LNHNV, CDR2 YYDKDF (reference sequence). V dropped 6 bases and J dropped 4 bases, with 15 bases sitting between them.

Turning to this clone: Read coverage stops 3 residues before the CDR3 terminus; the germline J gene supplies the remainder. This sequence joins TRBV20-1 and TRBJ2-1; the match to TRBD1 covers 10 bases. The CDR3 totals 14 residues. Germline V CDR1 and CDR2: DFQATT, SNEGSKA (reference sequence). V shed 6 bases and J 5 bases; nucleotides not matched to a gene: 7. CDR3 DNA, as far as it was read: TGCAGTGCGATCGACAGGGGGCGGAACAATGAG. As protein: CSAIDRGRNNE. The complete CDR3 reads CSAIDRGRNNEQFF.

Partial CDR3 DNA: TGCGCCAGCAGCTGGTCTAGCGGGAGGGGTGAG. Its translation: CASSWSSGRGE. The full CDR3 sequence reads CASSWSSGRGEQFF. The genes are TRBV5-1 and TRBJ2-1; TRBD2 matches at 12 bases. From the germline J gene comes the end of the CDR3, since the read stops 3 residues before it. The CDR3 covers 14 residues. CDR1 is SGHRS and CDR2 is YFSETQ in the germline V gene. J was trimmed by 9 bases and V by 3 bases; bases with no gene match: 4.

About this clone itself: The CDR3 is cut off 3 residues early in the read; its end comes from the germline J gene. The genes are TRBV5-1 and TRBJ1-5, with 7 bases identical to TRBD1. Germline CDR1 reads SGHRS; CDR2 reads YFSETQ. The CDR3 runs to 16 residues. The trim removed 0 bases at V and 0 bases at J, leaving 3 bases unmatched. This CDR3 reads CASSLGTGDSNQPQHF. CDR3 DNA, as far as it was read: TGCGCCAGCAGCTTGGGCACAGGGGATAGCAATCAGCCC.

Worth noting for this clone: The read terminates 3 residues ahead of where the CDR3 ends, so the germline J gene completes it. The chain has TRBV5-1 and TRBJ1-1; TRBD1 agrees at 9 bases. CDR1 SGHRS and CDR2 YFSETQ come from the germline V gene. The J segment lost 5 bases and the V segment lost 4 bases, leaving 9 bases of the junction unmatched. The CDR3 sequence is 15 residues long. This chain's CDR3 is CASSVLGQGMTEAFF. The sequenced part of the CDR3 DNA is TGCGCCAGCAGCGTATTGGGACAGGGTATGACTGAA.

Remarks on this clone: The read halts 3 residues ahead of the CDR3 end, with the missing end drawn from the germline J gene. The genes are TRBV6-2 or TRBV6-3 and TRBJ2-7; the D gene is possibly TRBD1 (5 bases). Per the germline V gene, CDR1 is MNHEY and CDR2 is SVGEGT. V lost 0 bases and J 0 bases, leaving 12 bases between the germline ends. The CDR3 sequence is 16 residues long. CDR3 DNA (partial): TGTGCCAGCAGTTACTCTTTGGACACTCTCTCCTACGAG. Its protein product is CASSYSLDTLSYE. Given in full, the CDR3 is CASSYSLDTLSYEQYF.

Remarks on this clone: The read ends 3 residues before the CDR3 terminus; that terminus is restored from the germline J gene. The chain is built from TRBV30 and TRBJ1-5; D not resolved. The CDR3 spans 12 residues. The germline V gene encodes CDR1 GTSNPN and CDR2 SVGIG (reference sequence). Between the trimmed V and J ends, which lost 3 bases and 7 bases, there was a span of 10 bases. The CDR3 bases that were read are TGTGCCTGGAGCCCGAGCGACCAGCCC. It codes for CAWSPSDQP. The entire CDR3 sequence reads CAWSPSDQPQHF.

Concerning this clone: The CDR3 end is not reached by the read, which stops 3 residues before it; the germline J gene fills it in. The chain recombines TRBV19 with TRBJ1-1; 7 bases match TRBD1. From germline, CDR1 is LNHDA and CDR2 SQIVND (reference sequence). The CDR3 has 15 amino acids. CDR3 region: CASSGFGQASMKAFF. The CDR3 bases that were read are TGTGCCAGTAGTGGCTTTGGACAGGCCTCCATGAAA.

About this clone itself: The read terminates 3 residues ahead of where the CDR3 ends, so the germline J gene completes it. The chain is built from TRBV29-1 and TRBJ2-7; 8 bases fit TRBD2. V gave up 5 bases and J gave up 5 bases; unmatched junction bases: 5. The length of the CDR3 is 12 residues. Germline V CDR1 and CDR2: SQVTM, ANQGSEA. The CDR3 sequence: CSVSGRVHEQYF. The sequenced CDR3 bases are TGCAGCGTTAGCGGGAGAGTCCACGAG.

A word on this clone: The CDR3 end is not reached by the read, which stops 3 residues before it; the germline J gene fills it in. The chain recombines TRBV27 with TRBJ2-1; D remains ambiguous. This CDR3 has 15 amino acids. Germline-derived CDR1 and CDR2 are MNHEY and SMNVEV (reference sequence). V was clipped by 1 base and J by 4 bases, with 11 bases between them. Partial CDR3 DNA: TGTGCCAGCAGTTTATGGGCCTCTCCATACAATGAG. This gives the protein CASSLWASPYNE. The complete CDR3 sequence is CASSLWASPYNEQFF.

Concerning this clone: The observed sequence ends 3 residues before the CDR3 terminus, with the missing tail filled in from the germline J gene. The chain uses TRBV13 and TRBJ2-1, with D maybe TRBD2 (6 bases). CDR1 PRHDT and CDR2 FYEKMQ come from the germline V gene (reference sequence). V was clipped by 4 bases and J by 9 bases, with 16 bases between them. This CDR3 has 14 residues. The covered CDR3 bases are TGTGCCAGCAGCTCCTCCTCTACTAGCAGTGAG. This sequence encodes CASSSSSTSSE. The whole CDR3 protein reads CASSSSSTSSEQFF. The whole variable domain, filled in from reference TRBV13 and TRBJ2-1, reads AAGVIQSPRHLIKEKRETATLKCYPIPRHDTVYWYQQGPGQDPQFLISFYEKMQSDKGSIPDRFSAQQFSDYHSELNMSSLELGDSALYFCASSSSSTSSEQFFGPGTRLTVL.

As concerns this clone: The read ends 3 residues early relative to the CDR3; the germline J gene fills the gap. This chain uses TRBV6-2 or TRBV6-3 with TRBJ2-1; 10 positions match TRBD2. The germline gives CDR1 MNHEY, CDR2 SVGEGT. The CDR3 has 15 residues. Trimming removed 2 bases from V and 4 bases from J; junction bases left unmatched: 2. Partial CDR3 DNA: TGTGCCAGCAGTTACACTAGCGGGAATTACAATGAG. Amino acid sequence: CASSYTSGNYNE. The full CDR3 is CASSYTSGNYNEQFF.

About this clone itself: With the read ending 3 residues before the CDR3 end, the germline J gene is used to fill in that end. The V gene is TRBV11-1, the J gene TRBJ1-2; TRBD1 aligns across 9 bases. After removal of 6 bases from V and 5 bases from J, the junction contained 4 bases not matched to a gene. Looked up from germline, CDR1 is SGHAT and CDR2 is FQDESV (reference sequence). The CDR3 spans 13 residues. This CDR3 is CASSQQGAYGYTF. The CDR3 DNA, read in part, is TGTGCCAGCAGTCAACAGGGGGCTTATGGC.

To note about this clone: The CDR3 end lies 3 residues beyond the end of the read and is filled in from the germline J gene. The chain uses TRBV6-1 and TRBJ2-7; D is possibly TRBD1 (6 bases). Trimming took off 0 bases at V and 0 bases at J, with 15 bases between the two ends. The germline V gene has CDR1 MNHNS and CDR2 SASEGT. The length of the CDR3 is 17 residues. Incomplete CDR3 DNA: TGTGCCAGCAGTGAAGCGTGGGACACCACGACCTCCTACGAG. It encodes CASSEAWDTTTSYE. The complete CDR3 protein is CASSEAWDTTTSYEQYF.

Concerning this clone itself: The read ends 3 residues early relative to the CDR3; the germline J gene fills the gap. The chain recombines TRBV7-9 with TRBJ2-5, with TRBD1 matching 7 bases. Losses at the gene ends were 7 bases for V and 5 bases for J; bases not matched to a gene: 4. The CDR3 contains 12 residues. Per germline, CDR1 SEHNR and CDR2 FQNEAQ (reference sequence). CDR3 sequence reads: CASTRQGETQYF. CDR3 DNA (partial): TGTGCCAGCACCAGACAGGGTGAGACC. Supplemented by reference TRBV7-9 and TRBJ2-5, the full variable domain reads DTGVSQNPRHKITKRGQNVTFRCDPISEHNRLYWYRQTLGQGPEFLTYFQNEAQLEKSRLLSDRFSAERPKGSFSTLEIQRTEQGDSAMYLCASTRQGETQYFGPGTRLLVL.

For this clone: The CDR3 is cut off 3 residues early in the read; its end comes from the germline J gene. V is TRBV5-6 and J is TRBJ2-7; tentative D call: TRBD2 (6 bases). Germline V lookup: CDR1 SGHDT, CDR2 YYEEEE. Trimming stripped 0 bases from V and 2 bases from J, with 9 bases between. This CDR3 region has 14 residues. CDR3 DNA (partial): TGTGCCAGCAGCTTGGGCGGGGTTCCCTACGAG. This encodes CASSLGGVPYE. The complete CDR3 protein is CASSLGGVPYEQYF.

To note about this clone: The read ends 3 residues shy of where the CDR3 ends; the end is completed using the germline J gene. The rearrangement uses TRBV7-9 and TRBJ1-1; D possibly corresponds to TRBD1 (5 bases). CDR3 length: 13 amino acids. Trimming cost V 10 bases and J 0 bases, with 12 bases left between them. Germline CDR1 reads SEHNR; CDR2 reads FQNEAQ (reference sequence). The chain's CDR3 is CATTTDLNTEAFF. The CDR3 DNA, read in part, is TGTGCCACCACGACAGATTTGAACACTGAA. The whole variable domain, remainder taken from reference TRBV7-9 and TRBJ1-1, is DTGVSQNPRHKITKRGQNVTFRCDPISEHNRLYWYRQTLGQGPEFLTYFQNEAQLEKSRLLSDRFSAERPKGSFSTLEIQRTEQGDSAMYLCATTTDLNTEAFFGQGTRLTVV.

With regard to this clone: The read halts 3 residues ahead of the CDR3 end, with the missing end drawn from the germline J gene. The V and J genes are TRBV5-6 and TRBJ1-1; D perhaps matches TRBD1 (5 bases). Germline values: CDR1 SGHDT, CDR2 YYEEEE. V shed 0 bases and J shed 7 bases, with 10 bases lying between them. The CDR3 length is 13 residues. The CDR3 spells CASSLVRGDEAFF. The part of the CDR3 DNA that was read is TGTGCCAGCAGCTTGGTTAGAGGGGATGAA.

CDR3 bases read: TGTGCCAGCAGCCAATCTAAGGGGGCAGGCTATGGC. The encoded protein is CASSQSKGAGYG. The whole CDR3 sequence reads CASSQSKGAGYGYTF. V gene TRBV16 combines with J gene TRBJ1-2; 7 bases agree with TRBD1. From the germline J gene comes the end of the CDR3, since the read stops 3 residues before it. Germline V gene sequence: CDR1 KGHSY, CDR2 FQNENV. V lost 0 bases and J lost 4; bases outside the gene matches: 5. This CDR3 is 15 amino acids long. The complete variable domain, with remaining parts taken from reference TRBV16 and TRBJ1-2, reads GEEVAQTPKHLVRGEGQKAKLYCAPIKGHSYVFWYQQVLKNEFKFLISFQNENVFDETGMPKERFSAKCLPNSPCSLEIQATKLEDSAVYFCASSQSKGAGYGYTFGSGTRLTVV.

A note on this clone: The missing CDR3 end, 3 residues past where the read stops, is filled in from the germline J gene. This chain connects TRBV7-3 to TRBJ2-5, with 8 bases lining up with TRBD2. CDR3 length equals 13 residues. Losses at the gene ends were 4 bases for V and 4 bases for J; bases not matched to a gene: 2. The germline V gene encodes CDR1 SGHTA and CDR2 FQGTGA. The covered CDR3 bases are TGTGCCAGCAGCTCGGGACTAGTAGAGACC. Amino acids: CASSSGLVET. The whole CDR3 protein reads CASSSGLVETQYF.

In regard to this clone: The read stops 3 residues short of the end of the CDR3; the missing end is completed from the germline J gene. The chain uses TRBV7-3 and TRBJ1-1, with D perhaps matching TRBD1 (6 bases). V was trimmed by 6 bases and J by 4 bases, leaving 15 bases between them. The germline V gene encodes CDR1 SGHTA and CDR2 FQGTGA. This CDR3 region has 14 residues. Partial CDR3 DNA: TGTGCCAGCAGTCCAACAGGGTCGGGCACTGAA. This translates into CASSPTGSGTE. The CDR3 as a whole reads CASSPTGSGTEAFF. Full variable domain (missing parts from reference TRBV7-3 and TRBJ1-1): GAGVSQTPSNKVTEKGKYVELRCDPISGHTALYWYRQSLGQGPEFLIYFQGTGAADDSGLPNDRFFAVRPEGSVSTLKIQRTERGDSAVYLCASSPTGSGTEAFFGQGTRLTVV.

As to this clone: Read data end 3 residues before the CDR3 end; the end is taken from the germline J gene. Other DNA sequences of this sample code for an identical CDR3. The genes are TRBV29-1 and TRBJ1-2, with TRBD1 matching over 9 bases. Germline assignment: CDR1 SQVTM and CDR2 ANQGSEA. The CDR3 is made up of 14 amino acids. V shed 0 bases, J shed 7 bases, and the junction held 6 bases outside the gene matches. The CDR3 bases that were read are TGCAGCGTTGAAGACGGGGACAGGGTTTCTGGC. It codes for CSVEDGDRVSG. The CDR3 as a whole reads CSVEDGDRVSGYTF. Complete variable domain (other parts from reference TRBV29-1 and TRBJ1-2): SAVISQKPSRDICQRGTSLTIQCQVDSQVTMMFWYRQQPGQSLTLIATANQGSEATYESGFVIDKFPISRPNLTFSTLTVSNMSPEDSSIYLCSVEDGDRVSGYTFGSGTRLTVV.

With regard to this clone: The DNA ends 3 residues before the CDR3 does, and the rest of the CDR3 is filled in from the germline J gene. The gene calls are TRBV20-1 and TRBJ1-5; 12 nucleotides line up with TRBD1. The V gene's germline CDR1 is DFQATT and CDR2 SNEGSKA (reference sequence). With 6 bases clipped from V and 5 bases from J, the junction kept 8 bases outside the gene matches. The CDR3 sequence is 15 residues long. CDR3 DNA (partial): TGCAGTGCCAGAAAGGGACAGGGGGCTTATCAGCCC. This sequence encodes CSARKGQGAYQP. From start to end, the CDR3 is CSARKGQGAYQPQHF.

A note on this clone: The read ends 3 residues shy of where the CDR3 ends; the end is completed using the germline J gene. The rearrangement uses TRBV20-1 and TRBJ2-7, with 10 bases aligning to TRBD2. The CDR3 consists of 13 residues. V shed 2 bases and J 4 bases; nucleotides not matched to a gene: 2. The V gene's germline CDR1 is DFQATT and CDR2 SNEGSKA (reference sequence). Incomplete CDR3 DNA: TGCAGTGCTAGACCTAGCGGGAGTTACGAG. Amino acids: CSARPSGSYE. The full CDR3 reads CSARPSGSYEQYF.

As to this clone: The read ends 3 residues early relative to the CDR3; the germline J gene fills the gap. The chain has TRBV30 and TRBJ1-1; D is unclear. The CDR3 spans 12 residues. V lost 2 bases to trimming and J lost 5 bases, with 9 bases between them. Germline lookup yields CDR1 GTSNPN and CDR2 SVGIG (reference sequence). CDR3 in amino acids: CAWSIFRTEAFF. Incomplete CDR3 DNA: TGTGCCTGGAGTATATTTCGGACTGAA.